This T cell receptor (beta chain) was profiled in a study of T-cell memory formation after mild COVID-19. Turning to the study itself: Clusters were largely donor specific. Study-wide points: A second wave of clones peaked on day 37, and their SARS-CoV-2 specificity went unconfirmed.

TCRdb itself ran the 5' RACE reads through MiXCR, one entry per CDR3 protein. There are nearly 350,000 distinct CDR3 sequences in the sample; over 10% occur only once, and 20% to 25% lies in the top ten. CDR3 size: 11 residues. Germline V lookup: CDR1 MNHEY, CDR2 SVGEGT. V lost 10 bases and J 7 bases, leaving 12 bases between the germline ends. In the case of this clonotype: Its antigen is unidentified.

The sequence was obtained from a man aged 18 to 30 who had mild COVID-19 (a few samples of this study predate the infection). Cell type and time point are not known. This rearrangement joins TRBV6-2 or TRBV6-3 to TRBJ2-3; D gene unclear. Material: PBMCs or a T cell subset sorted from them (not recorded which). CDR3 region: CATGTDHTQYF. For the CDR3, the DNA is TGTGCCACCGGTACGGATCATACGCAGTATTTT.